The subject of this entry is one TCR beta chain. The data were taken from a study of blood T cell repertoires in COVID-19. Using immunoSEQ multiplex PCR, the repertoire was profiled, and TCRdb retains in-frame clones only, with some absent. Altogether around 130,000 clones are present, about 92% being singletons, with the ten largest covering approximately 3.5%. The sequenced sample consisted of peripheral blood. The clonotype comes from a man aged 45-65 years with active COVID-19.

The CDR3 nucleotides are TGTGCCAGCAGCCAGGGAGGGACTGAGCAGTTCTTC. The encoded protein is CASSQGGTEQFF. V is TRBV6-5 and J is TRBJ2-1, with 7 bases that match TRBD2. The length of the CDR3 is 12 residues. Germline V gene data show CDR1 as MNHEY and CDR2 as SVGAGI. J lost 9 bases, V lost 6 bases, and 5 bases had no gene match.